Shown below are 9 T cell receptor beta chains from a single sample sequenced in a study of cytomegalovirus exposure and HLA in healthy donors. PCR was performed using 60 Vbeta and 13 Jbeta primers. This table comes from immunoSEQ multiplex PCR, and its TCRdb copy is limited to in-frame clones, with some not included. This table holds a few hundred thousand clones, 85% to 95% found once. Sequenced material: PBMCs. The receptors derive from a girl aged 2 to 10 in good health and CMV-seronegative.

The genes are TRBV7-8 and TRBJ2-5; no reliable D call. Trimming removed 1 base from V and 5 bases from J, with 11 bases in between. The CDR3 is 14 amino acids. Per the germline V gene, CDR1 is SGHVS and CDR2 is FQNEAQ. The CDR3 nucleotides read TGTGCCAGCAGCTTAGGGAGAGTCTATGAGACCCAGTACTTC. This codes for CASSLGRVYETQYF.

This sequence joins TRBV14 and TRBJ1-1; tentative D call: TRBD1 (6 bases). V was trimmed by 0 bases and J by 5 bases, leaving 16 bases between them. The germline V gene has CDR1 SGHDN and CDR2 FVKESK. The CDR3 is 16 amino acids. The CDR3 here is CASSQDMPRGRTEAFF. The CDR3 DNA reads as TGTGCCAGCAGCCAAGATATGCCCAGGGGAAGGACTGAAGCTTTCTTT.

The chain carries TRBV15 and TRBJ1-4, with 7 bases matching TRBD1. The germline V gene has CDR1 LNHNV and CDR2 YYDKDF (reference sequence). The CDR3 spans 15 residues. With 0 bases clipped from V and 7 bases from J, the junction kept 5 bases outside the gene matches. The CDR3 DNA is TGTGCCACCAGCAGAGATGCAGGGGGATCTGAAAAACTGTTTTTT. Translated: CATSRDAGGSEKLFF.

The gene calls are TRBV28 and TRBJ2-1, with 10 bases identical to TRBD1. V shed 4 bases and J 5 bases; nucleotides not matched to a gene: 8. The CDR3 extends over 16 amino acids. Germline-derived CDR1 and CDR2 are MDHEN and SYDVKM. The CDR3 spells CASSWDGGTGDNEQFF. The CDR3 DNA reads TGTGCCAGCAGTTGGGATGGTGGGACAGGGGACAATGAGCAGTTCTTC.

The chain is built from TRBV10-3 and TRBJ2-7, with 10 bases identical to TRBD1. CDR1 and CDR2 (germline): ENHRY, SYGVKD. This CDR3 region has 15 residues. Trimming at V came to 2 bases and at J to 6 bases, leaving 7 bases not matched to a gene. The CDR3 DNA is TGTGCCATCAGTGAGCCCGGGACAGGGGTAGGCGAGCAGTACTTC. Amino acid sequence: CAISEPGTGVGEQYF.

The chain joins TRBV11-2 to TRBJ1-6; no clear D. Germline CDR1 SGHAT, CDR2 FQNNGV. The CDR3 has 13 amino acids. V was shortened by 5 bases and J by 6 bases, with 8 bases between the two germline ends. CDR3 amino acids: CASSLNTNSPLHF. The CDR3 DNA sequence: TGTGCCAGCAGCCTCAACACTAATTCACCCCTCCACTTT.

This clone was detected only once. The V call is TRBV2, the J call TRBJ2-5; TRBD1 agrees at 7 bases. The J segment lost 7 bases and the V segment lost 5 bases, leaving 4 bases of the junction unmatched. The CDR3 spans 12 residues. The V gene's germline CDR1 is SNHLY and CDR2 FYNNEI. CDR3 nucleotides: TGTGCCAGCAGTTACACAGGGGTGACCCAGTACTTC. This encodes CASSYTGVTQYF.

The chain couples TRBV2 to TRBJ1-4; 7 nucleotides align to TRBD1. CDR3 length equals 14 residues. V lost 8 bases and J lost 7; bases outside the gene matches: 10. Germline V lookup: CDR1 SNHLY, CDR2 FYNNEI. In nucleotides, the CDR3 is TGTGCCAGCTGGCTGGGACAGCAGGGTGAAAAACTGTTTTTT. Amino acid sequence: CASWLGQQGEKLFF.

The chain couples TRBV5-4 to TRBJ2-2; the D gene is possibly TRBD2 (6 bases). From germline, CDR1 is SGHNT and CDR2 YYREEE (reference sequence). This CDR3 spans 15 amino acids. V lost 1 base to trimming and J lost 7 bases, with 14 bases between them. The CDR3 spells CASSLRGGQGGELFF. The CDR3 DNA reads TGTGCCAGCAGCTTGCGGGGAGGACAAGGCGGGGAGCTGTTTTTT.